The 3 T cell receptor beta chains below were found in one sample sequenced in a study of cytomegalovirus exposure and HLA in healthy donors. PCR was performed using 60 Vbeta and 13 Jbeta primers. TCRdb's table, derived via immunoSEQ multiplex PCR, lists solely in-frame clones and lacks some. The table includes some 220,000 clones, 85% to 90% detected once. Sequencing used PBMCs. The receptors derive from a woman between 18 and 30 years old in good health and CMV-seronegative.

The chain has TRBV4-3 and TRBJ2-1, with D possibly being TRBD2 (6 bases). Germline V CDR1 and CDR2: LGHNA, YSLEER. The V end was cut by 0 bases, the J end by 0 bases, with 6 bases between. The CDR3 extends over 15 amino acids. In DNA form, the CDR3 reads TGCGCCAGCAGCCAAGAGACTAGCTCCTACAATGAGCAGTTCTTC. Protein sequence: CASSQETSSYNEQFF.

This sequence joins TRBV27 and TRBJ2-7, with D uncertain. The length of the CDR3 is 12 residues. Germline V gene data show CDR1 as MNHEY and CDR2 as SMNVEV (reference sequence). Trimming took off 6 bases at V and 2 bases at J, with 8 bases between the two ends. CDR3 DNA: TGTGCCAGCAGCCCTACCCCCTACGAGCAGTACTTC. Its translation: CASSPTPYEQYF.

The V and J genes are TRBV29-1 and TRBJ1-2; 7 nucleotides agree with TRBD1. Germline V gene sequence: CDR1 SQVTM, CDR2 ANQGSEA. Trimming at V came to 0 bases and at J to 4 bases, leaving 17 bases not matched to a gene. This CDR3 region has 18 residues. The CDR3 region is CSVEEWGQILSWIYGYTF. The CDR3 coding sequence is TGCAGCGTTGAAGAATGGGGACAGATCTTATCTTGGATCTATGGCTACACCTTC.